Listed below are T cell receptor beta chains from one sample, sequenced in a study of OX40 agonist ivuxolimab in advanced cancers. Clones were read by immunoSEQ multiplex PCR, and TCRdb kept only the in-frame ones, dropping some. The sample has about 58,000 clones; over 75% are singletons. The sequenced sample was CD4+ or CD8+ T cells sorted from blood, obtained in a trial of the OX40 agonist ivuxolimab. The receptor set was obtained from an adult with an advanced solid tumor such as melanoma, head and neck, liver or kidney cancer. CDR3s include the opening cysteine and the closing phenylalanine or tryptophan. The D gene is left open where the match is weak. Size values are once, few and many counts, or a class for expanded clones, and some rows have none.

>-|TRBJ1-5|TRBV6-1|-
CASSLQAGVNQPQHF
TGTGCCAGCAGTCTTCAGGCAGGGGTCAATCAGCCCCAGCATTTT
>TRBD1|TRBJ1-2|TRBV14|-
CASSPGTGYGYTF
TGTGCCAGCAGCCCCGGGACAGGGTATGGCTACACCTTC
>-|TRBJ2-4|TRBV9|-
CASSVETSGWDIQYF
TGTGCCAGCAGCGTAGAGACGTCGGGTTGGGACATTCAGTACTTC
>-|TRBJ2-5|TRBV19|-
CASRETAQETQYF
TGTGCCAGTAGAGAGACAGCTCAAGAGACCCAGTACTTC
>-|TRBJ2-6|TRBV7-6|-
CASSAGGGNVLTF
TGTGCCAGCAGCGCCGGAGGAGGCAACGTCCTGACTTTC
>-|TRBJ2-6|TRBV19|-
CASSITGANVLTF
TGTGCCAGTAGTATCACCGGGGCCAACGTCCTGACTTTC
>-|TRBJ1-5|TRBV11-2|once
CASSLLGVGQPQHF
TGTGCCAGCAGCTTACTTGGGGTCGGACAGCCCCAGCATTTT
>-|TRBJ1-6|TRBV5-4|-
CASSFARENSPLHF
TGTGCCAGCAGCTTCGCTAGGGAGAATTCACCCCTCCACTTT
>-|TRBJ1-5|TRBV2|-
CASSGGGLNQPQHF
TGTGCCAGCAGTGGAGGGGGATTAAATCAGCCCCAGCATTTT
>TRBD1|TRBJ1-2|TRBV19|-
CASSWDRGVYGYTF
TGTGCCAGTAGCTGGGACAGGGGCGTCTATGGCTACACCTTC
>-|TRBJ2-5|TRBV27|-
CASRRSVGETQYF
TGTGCCAGCAGACGGAGCGTGGGGGAGACCCAGTACTTC
>-|TRBJ1-5|TRBV19|-
CASIGEQGRNQPQHF
TGTGCCAGTATCGGGGAACAGGGTCGCAATCAGCCCCAGCATTTT
>-|TRBJ2-5|TRBV5-6|-
CASSPTGREDQETQYF
TGTGCCAGCAGCCCCACAGGGAGGGAGGACCAAGAGACCCAGTACTTC
>TRBD1|TRBJ1-1|TRBV9|once
CASSAHRGPNTEAFF
TGTGCCAGCAGCGCCCACAGGGGGCCTAACACTGAAGCTTTCTTT
>-|TRBJ2-5|TRBV6-5|-
CASRARERRETQYF
TGTGCCAGCAGGGCCAGGGAAAGGCGAGAGACCCAGTACTTC
>-|TRBJ2-1|TRBV4-2|-
CASSQNRDNNEQFF
TGTGCCAGCAGCCAAAACCGGGACAACAATGAGCAGTTCTTC
>TRBD2|TRBJ2-3|TRBV28|-
CASSGLAADTQYF
TGTGCCAGCAGTGGACTAGCGGCAGATACGCAGTATTTT
>TRBD2|TRBJ2-3|TRBV19|-
CASRAGVSDTQYF
TGTGCCTCGAGGGCGGGGGTCAGCGATACGCAGTATTTT
>-|TRBJ1-2|TRBV7-2|medium-sized
CASSPSHGSTDGYTF
TGTGCCAGCAGCCCATCGCACGGATCGACCGATGGCTACACCTTC
>TRBD1|TRBJ1-2|TRBV14|-
CASSNGIGTAYGYTF
TGTGCCAGCAGCAATGGGATCGGGACAGCCTATGGCTACACCTTC
>TRBD2|TRBJ2-7|TRBV18|-
CASSPEGTGGEQYF
TGTGCCAGCTCACCAGAGGGTACGGGGGGCGAGCAGTACTTC
>-|TRBJ2-7|TRBV5-4|-
CASSAGQRAYEQYF
TGTGCCAGCAGTGCGGGACAGCGAGCCTACGAGCAGTACTTC
>-|TRBJ1-1|TRBV2|-
CASSVLGNTEAFF
TGTGCCAGCAGTGTTTTGGGGAACACTGAAGCTTTCTTT